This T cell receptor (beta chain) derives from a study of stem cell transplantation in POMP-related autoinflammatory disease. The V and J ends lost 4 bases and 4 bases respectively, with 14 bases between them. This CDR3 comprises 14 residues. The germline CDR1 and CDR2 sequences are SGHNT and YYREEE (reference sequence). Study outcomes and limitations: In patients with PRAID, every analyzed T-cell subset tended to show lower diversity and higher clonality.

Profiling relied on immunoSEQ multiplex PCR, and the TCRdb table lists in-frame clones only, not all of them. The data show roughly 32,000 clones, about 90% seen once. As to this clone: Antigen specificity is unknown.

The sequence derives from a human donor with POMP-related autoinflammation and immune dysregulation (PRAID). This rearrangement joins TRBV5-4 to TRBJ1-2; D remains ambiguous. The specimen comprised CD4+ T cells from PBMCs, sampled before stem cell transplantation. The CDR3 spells CASSQVAVFYGYTF. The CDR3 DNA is TGTGCCAGCAGCCAAGTAGCAGTCTTCTATGGCTACACCTTC.